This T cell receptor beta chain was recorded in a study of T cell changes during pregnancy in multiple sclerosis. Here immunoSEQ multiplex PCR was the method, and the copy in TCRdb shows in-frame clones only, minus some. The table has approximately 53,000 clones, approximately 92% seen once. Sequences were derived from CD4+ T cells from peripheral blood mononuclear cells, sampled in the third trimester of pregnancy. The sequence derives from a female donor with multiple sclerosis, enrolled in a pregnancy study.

The CDR3, as DNA: TGTGCCAGCAGTTACGACCAGGGAACCTACAATGAGCAGTTCTTC. Amino acid sequence: CASSYDQGTYNEQFF. The rearrangement links TRBV6-5 to TRBJ2-1; the D gene is possibly TRBD1 (5 bases). The germline V gene has CDR1 MNHEY and CDR2 SVGAGI. V lost 2 bases, J lost 2 bases, and 10 bases lay in between. The CDR3 runs 15 residues.